This TCR beta chain was sequenced in a study of blood T cell repertoires in COVID-19. About the research overall: Sources were T cells, B-cell-depleted T cells, or PBMCs; the material itself was cDNA or gDNA.

Authors' data handling: Amplification from reference gene primers served as the basis for estimated nucleated cell counts. Measured with immunoSEQ multiplex PCR; TCRdb has only the in-frame clones, and not every one. V, J and clone size derive from that table, while D and trimming were established from the DNA sequence. Among about 93,000 clones, roughly 89% were seen once, and the ten largest hold 4.5% to 6.5%. CDR1 and CDR2 (germline): SGHAT, FQNNGV. Trimming stripped 5 bases from V and 2 bases from J, with 10 bases between. The CDR3 loop spans 13 amino acids. This clonotype originated in a man aged 60-69 years with COVID-19, enrolled during active disease. V and J are TRBV11-2 and TRBJ2-7; D is ambiguous. The sample was peripheral blood. Here the CDR3 reads CASSPTLTYEQYF. In nucleotides, the CDR3 is TGTGCCAGCAGCCCCACTCTAACCTACGAGCAGTACTTC. The complete variable domain, with remaining parts taken from reference TRBV11-2 and TRBJ2-7, reads EAGVAQSPRYKIIEKRQSVAFWCNPISGHATLYWYQQILGQGPKLLIQFQNNGVVDDSQLPKDRFSAERLKGVDSTLKIQPAKLEDSAVYLCASSPTLTYEQYFGPGTRLTVT.